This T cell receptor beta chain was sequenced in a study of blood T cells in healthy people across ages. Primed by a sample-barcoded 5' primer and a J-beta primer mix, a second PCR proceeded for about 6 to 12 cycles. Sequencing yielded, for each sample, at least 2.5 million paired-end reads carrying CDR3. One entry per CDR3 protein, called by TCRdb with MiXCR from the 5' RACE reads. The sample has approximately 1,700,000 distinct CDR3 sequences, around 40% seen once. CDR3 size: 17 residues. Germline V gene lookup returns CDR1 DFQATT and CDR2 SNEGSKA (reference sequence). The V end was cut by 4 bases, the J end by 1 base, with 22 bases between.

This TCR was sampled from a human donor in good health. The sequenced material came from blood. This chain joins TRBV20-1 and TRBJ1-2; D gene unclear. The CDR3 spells CSAISVLLGLNNYGYTF. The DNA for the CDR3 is TGCAGTGCTATTTCTGTTCTCTTGGGTTTAAATAACTATGGCTACACCTTC.